This T cell receptor (beta chain) is drawn from a study of blood T cell repertoires in COVID-19. The overall study: Sites across the United States, Italy and Spain contributed samples from acute and convalescent COVID-19. Sources were T cells, B-cell-depleted T cells, or PBMCs; the material itself was cDNA or gDNA.

The ends were cut back, 6 bases at V and 1 base at J, with 19 bases in the middle. The CDR3 totals 17 residues. The germline V gene has CDR1 MDHEN and CDR2 SYDVKM. Under the authors' procedure: By means of reference gene primer amplification, nucleated cell counts were estimated. This table comes from immunoSEQ multiplex PCR, and its TCRdb copy is limited to in-frame clones, with some not included. V and J calls plus clone size are reproduced from that table; the DNA served to infer D and trimming. The repertoire holds fewer than 250,000 clones, 80% to 90% seen once, with about 1% in the top ten. This clonotype was sampled from a man aged 35-49 years with acute or convalescent COVID-19. The sample was peripheral blood. The chain couples TRBV28 to TRBJ2-1, with D uncertain. The chain's CDR3 is CASRAVGVHGSYNEQFF. The CDR3 DNA sequence: TGTGCCAGCAGGGCGGTTGGTGTCCATGGGTCCTACAATGAGCAGTTCTTC.